Presented here are 7 T cell receptor beta chains from one specimen sequenced in a study of long-term antiretroviral therapy in people with HIV. Assay version v3.0 of immunoSEQ was used, and it was run at survey level. Sequencing was performed with immunoSEQ multiplex PCR; in TCRdb, only in-frame clones are kept and a portion is missing. The sample lists 30,000 to 35,000 clones, 65% to 80% seen once, with 3.4% in the top ten. Sequencing used unsorted PBMCs, obtained 3 years after starting antiretroviral therapy. Every receptor here comes from a man over 45 with HIV.

The CDR3 protein is CASSIRDTEQYF. CDR3 DNA sequence: TGCGCCAGCAGCATTCGGGACACCGAGCAGTACTTC. The genes are TRBV5-1 and TRBJ2-5; a weak D match, TRBD1 (6 bases). The J call could be wrong; TRBJ2-7 is a better fit for the DNA end. Germline CDR1 SGHRS, CDR2 YFSETQ. The CDR3 has 12 amino acids.

This clone was seen just once. This chain connects TRBV28 to TRBJ2-7; TRBD1 is a possible D gene (6 bases). V was pared by 6 bases and J by 4 bases, with 16 bases between. The CDR3 has 14 amino acids. Germline V CDR1 and CDR2: MDHEN, SYDVKM. The CDR3: CASSTNPGQYEQYF. CDR3 in DNA: TGTGCCAGCAGCACTAATCCGGGACAATACGAGCAGTACTTC.

J is TRBJ1-1 and V is TRBV20-1; D unresolved. V shed 5 bases and J shed 5 bases, with 9 bases lying between them. Per the germline V gene, CDR1 is DFQATT and CDR2 is SNEGSKA (reference sequence). This CDR3 is built from 11 residues. The CDR3: CSAPGRTEAFF. The CDR3 DNA is TGCAGTGCTCCCGGGAGAACTGAAGCTTTCTTT.

The V gene is TRBV7-9, the J gene TRBJ2-7; TRBD1 agrees at 12 bases. The V and J ends lost 3 bases and 7 bases, in that order; junction bases with no gene match: 4. CDR3 length: 14 residues. Germline values: CDR1 SEHNR, CDR2 FQNEAQ (reference sequence). As DNA, the CDR3 is TGTGCCAGCAGCTTGGGACAGGGGGCGTGGGAGCAGTACTTC. Residues: CASSLGQGAWEQYF. Full variable domain (remainder filled in from reference TRBV7-9 and TRBJ2-7): DTGVSQNPRHKITKRGQNVTFRCDPISEHNRLYWYRQTLGQGPEFLTYFQNEAQLEKSRLLSDRFSAERPKGSFSTLEIQRTEQGDSAMYLCASSLGQGAWEQYFGPGTRLTVT.

J is TRBJ2-7 and V is TRBV25-1; D assignment may be TRBD1 or TRBD2 (5 bases each). V dropped 5 bases and J dropped 0 bases, with 17 bases sitting between them. Germline assignment: CDR1 MGHDK and CDR2 SYGVNS. CDR3 length equals 16 residues. DNA of the CDR3: TGTGCCAGCAGTCAAAGAGGGGCAGGGAGCTCCTACGAGCAGTACTTC. This codes for CASSQRGAGSSYEQYF.

The genes are TRBV7-2 and TRBJ2-3; a weak D match, TRBD1 (7 bases). The germline V and J ends were trimmed by 3 bases and 2 bases, with 18 bases remaining between them. CDR1 and CDR2 (germline): SGHTA, FQGNSA. This CDR3 is built from 17 residues. Here the CDR3 reads CASSFGQEEGDTDTQYF. CDR3 bases: TGTGCCAGCAGCTTCGGACAGGAGGAGGGGGACACAGATACGCAGTATTTT.

This chain links TRBV9 with TRBJ2-7; 9 nucleotides align to TRBD1. The CDR3 runs to 15 residues. Germline values: CDR1 SGDLS, CDR2 YYNGEE. The V and J ends lost 0 bases and 3 bases, in that order; junction bases with no gene match: 4. The CDR3 DNA reads as TGTGCCAGCAGCGTAGGTGGGACAGGGTTCTACGAGCAGTACTTC. Amino acids: CASSVGGTGFYEQYF.